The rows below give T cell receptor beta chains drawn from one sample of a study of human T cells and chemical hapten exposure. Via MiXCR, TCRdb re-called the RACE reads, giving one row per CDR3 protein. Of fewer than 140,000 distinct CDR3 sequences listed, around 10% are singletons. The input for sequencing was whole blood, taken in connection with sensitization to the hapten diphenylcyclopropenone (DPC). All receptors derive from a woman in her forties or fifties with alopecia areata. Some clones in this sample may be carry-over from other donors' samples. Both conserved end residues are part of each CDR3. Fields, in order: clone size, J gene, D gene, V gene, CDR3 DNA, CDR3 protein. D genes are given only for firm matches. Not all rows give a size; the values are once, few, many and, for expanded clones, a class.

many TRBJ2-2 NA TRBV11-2 TGTGCCAGCAGCTTTCTGGGGATCACCGGGGAGCTGTTTTTT CASSFLGITGELFF
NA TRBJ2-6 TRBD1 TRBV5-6 TGTGCCAGCAGCTTACGCAGGGGGCGCGAAACAGGGGCCAACGTCCTGACTTTC CASSLRRGRETGANVLTF
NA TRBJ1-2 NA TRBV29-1 TGCAGCGTTCTGACACTCTATGGCTACACCTTC CSVLTLYGYTF
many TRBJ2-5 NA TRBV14 TGTGCCAGCAGCCAAGATTTGTCGAGAGAGACCCAGTACTTC CASSQDLSRETQYF
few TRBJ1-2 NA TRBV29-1 TGCAGCGTATCCAGGGTGTGGGACTATGGCTACACCTTC CSVSRVWDYGYTF
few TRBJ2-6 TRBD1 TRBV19 TGTGCCAGTAGTATCGGGACAGGCATCTCTGGGGCCAACGTCCTGACTTTC CASSIGTGISGANVLTF
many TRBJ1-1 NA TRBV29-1 TGCAGCGTTGAATACGTTGAAGCTTTCTTT CSVEYVEAFF
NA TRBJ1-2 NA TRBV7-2 TGTGCCAGCAGCTTAAACCAGGGATCCTATGGCTACACCTTC CASSLNQGSYGYTF
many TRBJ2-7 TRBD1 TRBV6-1 TGTGCCAGCAAGACAGGGGGTCCCTACGAGCAGTACTTC CASKTGGPYEQYF
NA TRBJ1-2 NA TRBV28 TGTGCCAGCATCCCCTCTGGCGGGTTAAACTATGGCTACACCTTC CASIPSGGLNYGYTF
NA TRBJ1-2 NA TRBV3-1 TGTGCCAGCAGCCTTACTCCCAGGGGCAGTTGGCTTTATGGCTACACCTTC CASSLTPRGSWLYGYTF
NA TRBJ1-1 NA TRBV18 TGTGCCAGCTCACCTCGCCATACAGTGAACACTGAAGCTTTCTTT CASSPRHTVNTEAFF
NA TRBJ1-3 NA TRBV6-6 TGTGCCAGCAGTTACTTTGGATCTGGAAACACCATATATTTT CASSYFGSGNTIYF
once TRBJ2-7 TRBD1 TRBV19 TGTGCCAGTCGAGCCTCGGGACAGCGATCCTACGAGCAGTACTTC CASRASGQRSYEQYF
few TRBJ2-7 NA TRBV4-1 TGCGCCAGCAGCCAAGATGTTGACTACGAGCAGTACTTC CASSQDVDYEQYF
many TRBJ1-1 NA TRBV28 TGTGCCAGCAACAAGCGGCGGCAGAACACTGAAGCTTTCTTT CASNKRRQNTEAFF
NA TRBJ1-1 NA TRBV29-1 TGCAGCGCGGACTCAGCGCAGAACACTGAAGCTTTCTTT CSADSAQNTEAFF
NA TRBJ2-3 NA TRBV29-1 TGCAGCGCCACCCCCGCATACTCTAGCACAGATACGCAGTATTTT CSATPAYSSTDTQYF
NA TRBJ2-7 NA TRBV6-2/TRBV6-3 TGTGCCAGCAGTTACTCGAGGATCTCCTACGAGCAGTACTTC CASSYSRISYEQYF
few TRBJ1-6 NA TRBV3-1 TGTGCCAGCAGCCAAACGGCTCCACCCCTCCACTTT CASSQTAPPLHF
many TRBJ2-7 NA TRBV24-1 TGTGCCACCAGTGACCAGGCCAGCTCCTACGAGCAGTACTTC CATSDQASSYEQYF
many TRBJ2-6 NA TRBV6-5 TGTGCCAGCAGTGGTCAGCGTATGGCCTCTGGGGCCAACGTCCTGACTTTC CASSGQRMASGANVLTF
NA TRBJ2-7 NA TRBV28 TGTGCCAGCAGCCTATCTAGGGGGCAGTACTTC CASSLSRGQYF
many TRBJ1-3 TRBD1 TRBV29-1 TGCAGCGTTTACTACACAGGGGGCTCTGGAAACACCATATATTTT CSVYYTGGSGNTIYF
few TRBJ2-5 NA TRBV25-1 TGTGCCAGCAGTCTAGGGGGTTGGGAAGAGACCCAGTACTTC CASSLGGWEETQYF
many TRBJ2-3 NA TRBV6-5 TGTGCCAGCAGCAACCGTAGGGATACGCAGTATTTT CASSNRRDTQYF
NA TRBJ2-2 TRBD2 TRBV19 TGTGCCAGTAGTTTCTTAACTAGCGGAGCGAACACCGGGGAGCTGTTTTTT CASSFLTSGANTGELFF
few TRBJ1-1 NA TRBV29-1 TGCAGCGGGGGCCAGGGAGGGAACACTGAAGCTTTCTTT CSGGQGGNTEAFF
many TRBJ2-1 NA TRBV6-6 TGTGCCAGCAGCGACCGGGTCTACTACAATGAGCAGTTCTTC CASSDRVYYNEQFF
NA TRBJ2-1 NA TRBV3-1 TGTGCCAGCAGCCAAGATCTGTACTCAAACGGGTACAATGAGCAGTTCTTC CASSQDLYSNGYNEQFF
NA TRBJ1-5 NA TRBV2 TGTGCCAGCAGTGATTCCCTTCGCAATCAGCCCCAGCATTTT CASSDSLRNQPQHF
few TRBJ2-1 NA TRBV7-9 TGTGCCAGCAGCTTAGAACTAGTCAGTGAGCAGTTCTTC CASSLELVSEQFF
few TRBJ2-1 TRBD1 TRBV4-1 TGCGCCAGCCGCTCCCTCCCGACAGGGCTCAATGAGCAGTTCTTC CASRSLPTGLNEQFF
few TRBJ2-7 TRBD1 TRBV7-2 TGTGCCAGCAGCTTAGTAGCCCGGACAGGGGTCGAGCAGTACTTC CASSLVARTGVEQYF
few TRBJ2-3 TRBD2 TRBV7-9 TGTGCCAGCAGCTTAGGAGGACTAGCGGGAGCCGCTGATACGCAGTATTTT CASSLGGLAGAADTQYF
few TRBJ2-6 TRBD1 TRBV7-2 TGTGCCAGCAGCCGGGGACAGGCCCGCTCTGGGGCCAACGTCCTGACTTTC CASSRGQARSGANVLTF
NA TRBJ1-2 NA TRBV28 TGTGCCAGCAGTTTCCCCTATGGCTACACCTTC CASSFPYGYTF
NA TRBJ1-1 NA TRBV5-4 TGTGCCAGCAGCTTGGGGGCGGGCAACACTGAAGCTTTCTTT CASSLGAGNTEAFF
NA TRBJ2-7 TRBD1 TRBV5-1 TGCGCCAGCAGCACGAACCTAGGACAGGGTGACGAGCAGTACTTC CASSTNLGQGDEQYF
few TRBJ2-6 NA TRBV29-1 TGCAGCGTTGAAGTCTCTGGGGCCAACGTCCTGACTTTC CSVEVSGANVLTF
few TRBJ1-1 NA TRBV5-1 TGCGCCAGCAGCCCAAGGCCGGGGGACACTGAAGCTTTCTTT CASSPRPGDTEAFF
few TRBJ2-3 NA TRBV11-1 TGTGCCAGCAGCCCATATCCCGGGGCAGGGGCCGGTGACACAAAGGGCGACACAGATACGCAGTATTTT CASSPYPGAGAGDTKGDTDTQYF
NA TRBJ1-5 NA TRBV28 TGTGCCAGCTGTGACCCCGGAGAGCTCGGACAGCCCCAGCATTTT CASCDPGELGQPQHF
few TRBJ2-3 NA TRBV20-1 TGCAGTGCTACCGGGACCACAGATACGCAGTATTTT CSATGTTDTQYF
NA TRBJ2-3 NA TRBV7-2 TGTGCCAGCAGCTCTAGTTGGGGGTCAGATACGCAGTATTTT CASSSSWGSDTQYF
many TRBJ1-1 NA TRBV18 TGTGCCAGCTCACCACAAAAGGGCACTGAAGCTTTCTTT CASSPQKGTEAFF
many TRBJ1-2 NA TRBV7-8 TGTGCCAGCGGGGCACTTCCTGAAAACTATGGCTACACCTTC CASGALPENYGYTF
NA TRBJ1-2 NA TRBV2 TGTGCCAGCATGAATAGACAGGCCCTTAACTATGGCTACACCTTC CASMNRQALNYGYTF
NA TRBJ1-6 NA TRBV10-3 TGTGCCATCAGTCCCGGGCCGGTAGATAATTCACCCCTCCACTTT CAISPGPVDNSPLHF
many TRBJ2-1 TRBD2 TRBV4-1 TGCGCCAGCAGCCAGAATGGGCTAGCGGCCTACAATGAGCAGTTCTTC CASSQNGLAAYNEQFF
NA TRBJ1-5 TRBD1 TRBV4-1 TGCGCCAGCAGCCAAGGACAGGGCCTTAACCAGCCCCAGCATTTT CASSQGQGLNQPQHF
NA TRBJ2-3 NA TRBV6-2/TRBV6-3 TGTGCCAGCAGTTACCGCTTCACAGATACGCAGTATTTT CASSYRFTDTQYF
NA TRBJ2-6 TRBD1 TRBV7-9 TGTGCCAGCAGCTTAGCCACAGGGGCCGGGGCCAACGTCCTGACTTTC CASSLATGAGANVLTF
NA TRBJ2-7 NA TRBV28 TGTGCCAGCAGTTTTATCGGGCAGGCTTACGAGCAGTACTTC CASSFIGQAYEQYF